This T cell receptor (beta chain) was found in a study of T cells after yellow fever vaccination (dated by TCRdb to the late 2010s). For the study in its entirety: The SMART-Seq v4 Ultra Low Input RNA kit was used to prepare libraries from fractions with low cell numbers. Bulk TCR alpha and beta repertoires were sequenced longitudinally to track T-cell clones before and after primary and booster YFV17D yellow fever vaccination. Two healthy male donors, one aged 18 to 29 and one aged 30 to 40 years, made up the cohort. Blood was collected at multiple timepoints before and after primary and secondary immunization, and bulk PBMC replicates and cell subsets were isolated. Overall study results and their limits: A small share of clonotypes occurred in both CD4 and CD8 compartments, likely arising from convergent recombination. The study included only a couple of donors, which limits how far the findings can be generalized. Compared with the primary T-cell response, the secondary T-cell response was weaker but faster, peaking on day 5 rather than day 15. After the booster, most clones that had expanded after primary vaccination were detected again (about 95% of CD4 and around nine tenths of CD8), suggesting broad maintenance of memory. Computational filtering was needed because FACS-sorted repertoires could contain abundant contaminating clonotypes from the bulk population.

This specimen's treatment or condition label, per the study, means: live attenuated yellow fever vaccine strain. A standard Ficoll-Paque protocol was used to isolate PBMCs from peripheral blood. Dynabeads CD4 and CD8 positive selection kits were used to isolate CD4 and CD8 T-cell fractions. TriZol was used to extract RNA from bulk PBMCs, CD4 and CD8 fractions, and dextramer-positive and dextramer-negative fractions. From its cysteine to its phenylalanine, the CDR3 spans 15 amino acids. Just CDR3 DNA is preserved here, 45 bases in frame from base 1. The junction shows trimming of 3 bases on V and 2 bases on J, and the gene matches do not reach 1 base of it. From a lookup of the germline V gene, CDR1 and CDR2 are MNHEY and SVGAGI. Synthesis of TCR cDNA relied on 5'RACE template switching, a step that introduced a universal primer site along with unique molecular identifiers. cDNA synthesis was primed from both the TCR alpha and TCR beta constant segments. Library amplification used two PCR steps, and the second PCR step added sample barcodes and sequencing adapters. Libraries were sequenced on Illumina HiSeq 2500 (2x100 bp) or NovaSeq (2x150 bp). Regarding the original processing steps: MIGEC handled demultiplexing of reads and collapsing into UMI consensus sequences, while MiXCR performed V(D)J alignment. Using edgeR on replicate PBMC samples, clonotypes were called vaccine-responding if FDR was below 0.01 and the log2 fold change was above 5 up to day 15. CD4 or CD8 identity was assigned to each bulk clonotype according to whether the clonotype was present at higher abundance in the sequenced CD4 repertoire or the sequenced CD8 repertoire. TCRdb handled the public reads itself, with Q25 trimming in fastp and clone calling in MiXCR, and kept productive beta chains. One record per CDR3 amino acid sequence lists the most common genes and DNA. The V and J calls, along with clone size, are taken from TCRdb and not from the paper's own processing. The sample data list 250,000 or so distinct CDR3 sequences, and around 6.7% of these were observed just once. The ten largest clonotypes hold approximately 1% of the sample.

With respect to this clonotype: Its antigen remains undetermined. One base away there is no much larger clone; base qualities are not given.

The chain couples TRBV6-5 to TRBJ2-7; TRBD2 lines up with 13 middle nucleotides. This clonotype was obtained from a man aged 30-40 years who received the YFV17D yellow fever vaccine. This material consisted of CD4+ T cells sorted from PBMCs, taken on the day of the yellow fever booster vaccination. The bases read TGTGCCAGCAGTTATGGACTAGCGGGAGCCTACGAGCAGTACTTC. This encodes CASSYGLAGAYEQYF.